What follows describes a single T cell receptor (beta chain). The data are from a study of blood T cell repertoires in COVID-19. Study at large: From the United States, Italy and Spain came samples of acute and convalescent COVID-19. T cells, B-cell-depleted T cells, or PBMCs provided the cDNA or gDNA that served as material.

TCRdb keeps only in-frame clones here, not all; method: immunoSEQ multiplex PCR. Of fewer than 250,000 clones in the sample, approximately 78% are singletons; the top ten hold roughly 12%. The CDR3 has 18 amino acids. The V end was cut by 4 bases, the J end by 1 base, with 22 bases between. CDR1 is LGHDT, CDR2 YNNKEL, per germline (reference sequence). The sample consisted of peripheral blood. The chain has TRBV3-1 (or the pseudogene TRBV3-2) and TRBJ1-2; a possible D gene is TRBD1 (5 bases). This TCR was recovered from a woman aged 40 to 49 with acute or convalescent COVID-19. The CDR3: CASSPQIFSGRFNYGYTF. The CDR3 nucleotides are TGTGCCAGCAGCCCTCAAATATTTTCAGGGAGGTTTAACTATGGCTACACCTTC.